Each of the 8 T cell receptor beta chains below was sequenced from the same sample in a study of OX40 agonist ivuxolimab in advanced cancers. TCRdb keeps only in-frame clones here, not all; method: immunoSEQ multiplex PCR. In the table there are some 98,000 clones, approximately 93% of which are singletons. Sequenced material: CD4+ or CD8+ T cells sorted from blood, taken in a trial of the OX40 agonist ivuxolimab. Every receptor here comes from an adult with an advanced solid tumor such as melanoma, head and neck, liver or kidney cancer.

Here the CDR3 DNA reads TGTGCCAGCAGTGAATTGGCTTACTCCTACGAGCAGTACTTC. It yields the protein CASSELAYSYEQYF. The chain carries TRBV2 and TRBJ2-7, with D hard to call. The CDR3 loop spans 14 amino acids. The V gene's germline CDR1 is SNHLY and CDR2 FYNNEI. The V end lost 2 bases, the J end lost 0 bases, and 8 bases lay between the germline ends.

V and J are TRBV6-5 and TRBJ1-5; D remains ambiguous. Trimming took off 8 bases at V and 6 bases at J, with 11 bases between the two ends. Per germline, CDR1 MNHEY and CDR2 SVGAGI. The CDR3 contains 12 residues. CDR3 bases: TGTGCCAGCGGGCAGGTCGGTCAGCCCCAGCATTTT. Amino acids: CASGQVGQPQHF.

The V and J genes are TRBV14 and TRBJ2-7; D uncertain. There are 13 residues in the CDR3. The germline gives CDR1 SGHDN, CDR2 FVKESK. V lost 1 base to trimming and J lost 6 bases, with 10 bases between them. CDR3 nucleotides: TGTGCCAGCAGCCAAGTACCTTTAGGCGAGCAGTACGTC. This gives the protein CASSQVPLGEQYV.

This chain connects TRBV7-2 to TRBJ2-7, with 10 bases aligning to TRBD2. Trimming took 2 bases from V and 6 from J; bases not matched to a gene: 13. CDR3 length: 17 residues. Per the germline V gene, CDR1 is SGHTA and CDR2 is FQGNSA. The CDR3 here is CASSLIPALAGVGEQYV. The CDR3 region has the DNA TGTGCCAGCAGCTTAATTCCGGCTCTAGCGGGAGTTGGCGAGCAGTACGTC.

The CDR3 is CAWSHGEPTYNEQFF. The CDR3 region has the DNA TGTGCCTGGAGTCACGGCGAGCCTACCTACAATGAGCAGTTCTTC. This chain uses TRBV30 with TRBJ2-1; D gene uncertain. V was trimmed by 2 bases and J by 2 bases, leaving 13 bases between them. The germline CDR1 and CDR2 sequences are GTSNPN and SVGIG (reference sequence). CDR3 length: 15 residues.

The CDR3 DNA is TGTGCCTGGAAAAAACAGGGTGGTGGGGCCAACGTCCTGACTTTC. Translating it yields CAWKKQGGGANVLTF. The chain employs TRBV30 and TRBJ2-6, with a tentative D call TRBD1 (6 bases). The length of the CDR3 is 15 residues. The germline V and J ends were trimmed by 4 bases and 3 bases, with 13 bases remaining between them. Germline V gives CDR1 GTSNPN, CDR2 SVGIG (reference sequence).

The chain is built from TRBV5-8 and TRBJ1-2, with D possibly TRBD1 on 5 matching bases. Looked up from germline, CDR1 is SGHTS and CDR2 is YDEGEE. Trimming pared 0 bases from V and 6 bases from J, leaving 15 bases between. The CDR3 length is 15 residues. CDR3 nucleotide sequence: TGTGCCAGCAGCTTGGCCGCCACCCTGGGACATGGCTACACCTTC. As protein: CASSLAATLGHGYTF. Drawing the rest from reference TRBV5-8 and TRBJ1-2, the complete variable domain is EAGVTQSPTHLIKTRGQQATLRCSPISGHTSVYWYQQALGLGLQFLLWYDEGEERNRGNFPPRFSGRQFPNYSSELNVNALELEDSALYLCASSLAATLGHGYTFGSGTRLTVV.

This chain joins TRBV15 and TRBJ2-1; the D call may be TRBD1 or TRBD2 (5 bases each). The CDR3 has 15 residues. The V and J ends lost 6 bases and 4 bases respectively, with 16 bases between them. CDR1 and CDR2 (germline): LNHNV, YYDKDF (reference sequence). The CDR3 is CATRRVGDRYNEQFF. The CDR3 nucleotides read TGTGCCACCAGGAGGGTGGGGGATAGATACAATGAGCAGTTCTTC.